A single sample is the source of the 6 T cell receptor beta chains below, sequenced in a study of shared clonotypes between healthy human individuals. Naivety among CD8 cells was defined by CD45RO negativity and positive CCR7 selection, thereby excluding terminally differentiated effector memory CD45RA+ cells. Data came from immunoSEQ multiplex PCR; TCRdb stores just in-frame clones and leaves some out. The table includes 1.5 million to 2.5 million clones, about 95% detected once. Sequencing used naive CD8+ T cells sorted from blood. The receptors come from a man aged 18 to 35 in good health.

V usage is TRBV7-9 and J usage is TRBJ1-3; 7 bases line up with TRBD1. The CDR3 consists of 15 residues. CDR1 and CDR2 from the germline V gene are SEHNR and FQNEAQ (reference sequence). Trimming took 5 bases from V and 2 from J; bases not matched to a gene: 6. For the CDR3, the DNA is TGTGCCAGCAGCCCCGGGACAGTCACTGGAAACACCATATATTTT. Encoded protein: CASSPGTVTGNTIYF.

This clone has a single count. The chain's CDR3 is CASSKADSMWETQYF. DNA of the CDR3: TGTGCCAGCAGTAAGGCAGACTCCATGTGGGAGACCCAGTACTTC. The V gene is TRBV6-6, the J gene TRBJ2-5; no definite D call. The germline gives CDR1 MNHNY, CDR2 SVGAGI (reference sequence). The CDR3 covers 15 residues. Trimming removed 5 bases from V and 5 bases from J, with 18 bases in between.

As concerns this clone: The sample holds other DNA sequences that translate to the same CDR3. The CDR3 is CASSLGLAGYEQYF. CDR3 in DNA: TGTGCCAGCAGCCTCGGACTAGCGGGCTACGAGCAGTACTTC. J is TRBJ2-7 and V is TRBV7-2; 11 bases are shared with TRBD2. CDR3 size: 14 residues. The germline CDR1 and CDR2 sequences are SGHTA and FQGNSA. The trim removed 5 bases at V and 3 bases at J, leaving 3 bases unmatched.

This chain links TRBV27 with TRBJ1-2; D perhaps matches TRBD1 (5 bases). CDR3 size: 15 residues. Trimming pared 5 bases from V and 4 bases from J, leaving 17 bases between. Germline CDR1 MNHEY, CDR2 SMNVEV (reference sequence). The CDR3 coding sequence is TGTGCCAGCAGTCCCGGGGACGGACGATTCTATGGCTACACCTTC. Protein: CASSPGDGRFYGYTF.

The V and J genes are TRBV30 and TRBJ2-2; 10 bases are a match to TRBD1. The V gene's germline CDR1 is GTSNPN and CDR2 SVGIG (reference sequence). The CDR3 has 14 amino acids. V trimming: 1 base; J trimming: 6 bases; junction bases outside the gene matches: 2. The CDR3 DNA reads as TGTGCCTGGAGTGCAGGACAGGGGGCCGGGGAGCTGTTTTTT. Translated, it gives CAWSAGQGAGELFF.

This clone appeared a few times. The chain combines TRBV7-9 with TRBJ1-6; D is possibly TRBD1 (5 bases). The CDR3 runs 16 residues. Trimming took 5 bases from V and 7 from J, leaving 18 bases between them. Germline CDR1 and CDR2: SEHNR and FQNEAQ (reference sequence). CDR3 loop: CASSLPGGGKNSPLHF. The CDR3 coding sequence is TGTGCCAGCAGCCTCCCCGGGGGAGGTAAAAATTCACCCCTCCACTTT.